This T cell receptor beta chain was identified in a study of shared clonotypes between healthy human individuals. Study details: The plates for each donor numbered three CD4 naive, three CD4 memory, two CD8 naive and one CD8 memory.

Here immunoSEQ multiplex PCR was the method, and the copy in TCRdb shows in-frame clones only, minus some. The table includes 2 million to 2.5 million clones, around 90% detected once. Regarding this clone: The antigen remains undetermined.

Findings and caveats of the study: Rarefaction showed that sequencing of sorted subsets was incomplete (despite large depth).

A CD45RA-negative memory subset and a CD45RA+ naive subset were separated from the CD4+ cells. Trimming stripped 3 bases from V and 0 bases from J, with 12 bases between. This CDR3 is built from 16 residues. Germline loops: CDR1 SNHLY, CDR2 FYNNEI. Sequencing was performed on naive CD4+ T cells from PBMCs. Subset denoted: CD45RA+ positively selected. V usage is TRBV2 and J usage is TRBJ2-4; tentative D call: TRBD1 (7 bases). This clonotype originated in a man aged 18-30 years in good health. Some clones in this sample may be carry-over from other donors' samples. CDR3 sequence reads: CASSEGGTVAKNIQYF. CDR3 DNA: TGTGCCAGCAGTGAGGGCGGGACAGTAGCCAAAAACATTCAGTACTTC. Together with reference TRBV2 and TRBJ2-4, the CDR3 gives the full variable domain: EPEVTQTPSHQVTQMGQEVILRCVPISNHLYFYWYRQILGQKVEFLVSFYNNEISEKSEIFDDQFSVERPDGSNFTLKIRSTKLEDSAMYFCASSEGGTVAKNIQYFGAGTRLSVL.